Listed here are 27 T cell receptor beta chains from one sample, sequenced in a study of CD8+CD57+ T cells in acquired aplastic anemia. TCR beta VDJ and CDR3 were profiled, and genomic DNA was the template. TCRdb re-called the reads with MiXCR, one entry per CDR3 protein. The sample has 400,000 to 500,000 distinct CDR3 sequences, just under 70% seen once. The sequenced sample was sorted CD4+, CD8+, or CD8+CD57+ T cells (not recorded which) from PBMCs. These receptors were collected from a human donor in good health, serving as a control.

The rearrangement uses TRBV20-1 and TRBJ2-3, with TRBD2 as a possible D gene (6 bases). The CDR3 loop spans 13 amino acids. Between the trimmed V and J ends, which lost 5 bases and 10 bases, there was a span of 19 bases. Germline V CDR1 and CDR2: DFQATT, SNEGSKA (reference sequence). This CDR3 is CSAVRGASYAQYF. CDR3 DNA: TGCAGTGCTGTGCGGGGCGCATCCTACGCGCAGTATTTT.

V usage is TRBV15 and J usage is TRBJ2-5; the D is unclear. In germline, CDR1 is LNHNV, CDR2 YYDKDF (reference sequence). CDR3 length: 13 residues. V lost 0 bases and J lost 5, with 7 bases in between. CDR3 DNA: TGTGCCACCAGCAGAGATCGCTATGAGACCCAGTACTTC. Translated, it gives CATSRDRYETQYF.

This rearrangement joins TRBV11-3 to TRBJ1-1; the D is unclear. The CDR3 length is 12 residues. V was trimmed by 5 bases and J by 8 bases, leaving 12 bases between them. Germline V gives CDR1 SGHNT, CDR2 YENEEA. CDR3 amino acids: CASSNRLAEAFF. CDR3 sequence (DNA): TGTGCCAGCAGCAACCGACTAGCGGAAGCTTTCTTT.

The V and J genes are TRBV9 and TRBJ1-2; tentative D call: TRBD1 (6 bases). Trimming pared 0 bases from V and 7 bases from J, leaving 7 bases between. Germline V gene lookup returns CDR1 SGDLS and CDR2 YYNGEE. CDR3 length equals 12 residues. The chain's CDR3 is CASSVVGGGYTF. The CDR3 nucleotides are TGTGCCAGCAGCGTAGTAGGGGGTGGCTACACCTTC.

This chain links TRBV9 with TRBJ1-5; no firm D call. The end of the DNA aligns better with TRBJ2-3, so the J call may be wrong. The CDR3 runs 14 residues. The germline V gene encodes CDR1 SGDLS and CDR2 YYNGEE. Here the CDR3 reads CASSLSHMRDTQYF. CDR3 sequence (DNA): TGTGCCAGCAGCTTATCTCATATGCGGGATACGCAGTATTTT.

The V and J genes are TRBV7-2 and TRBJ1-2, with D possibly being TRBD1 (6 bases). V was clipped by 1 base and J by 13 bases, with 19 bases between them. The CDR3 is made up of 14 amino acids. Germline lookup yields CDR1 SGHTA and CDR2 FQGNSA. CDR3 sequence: CASSLGGGAVRPTF. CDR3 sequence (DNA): TGTGCCAGCAGCTTAGGCGGGGGGGCCGTGAGACCCACCTTC.

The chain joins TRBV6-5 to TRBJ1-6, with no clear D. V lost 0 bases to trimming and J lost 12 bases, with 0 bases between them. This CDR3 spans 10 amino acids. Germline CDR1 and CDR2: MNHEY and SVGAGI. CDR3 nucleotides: TGTGCCAGCAGTTACTCACCCCTCCACTTT. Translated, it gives CASSYSPLHF.

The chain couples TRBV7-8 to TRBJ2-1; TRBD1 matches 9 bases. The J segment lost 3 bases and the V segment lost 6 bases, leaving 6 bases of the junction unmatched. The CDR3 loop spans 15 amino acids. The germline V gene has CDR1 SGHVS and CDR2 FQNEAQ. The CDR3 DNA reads TGTGCCAGCAGTTTCGGACAGGGGTTCTACAATGAGCAGTTCTTC. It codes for CASSFGQGFYNEQFF.

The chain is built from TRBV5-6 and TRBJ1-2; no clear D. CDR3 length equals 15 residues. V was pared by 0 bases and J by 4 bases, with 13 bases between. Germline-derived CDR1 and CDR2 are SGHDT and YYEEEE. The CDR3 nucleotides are TGTGCCAGCAGCTTGGATGGTGTGATGGGCTATGGCTACACCTTC. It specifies CASSLDGVMGYGYTF.

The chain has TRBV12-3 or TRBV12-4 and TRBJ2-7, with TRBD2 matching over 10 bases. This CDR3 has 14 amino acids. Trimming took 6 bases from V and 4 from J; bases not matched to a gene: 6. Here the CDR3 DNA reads TGTGCCAGCAGCCCCGGACTAGCGGAATACGAGCAGTACTTC. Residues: CASSPGLAEYEQYF.

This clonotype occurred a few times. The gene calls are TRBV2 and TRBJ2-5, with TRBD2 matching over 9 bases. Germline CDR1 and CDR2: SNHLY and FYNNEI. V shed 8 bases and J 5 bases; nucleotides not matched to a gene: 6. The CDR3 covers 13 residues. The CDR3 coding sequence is TGTGCCAGCTCTGGACTAGCGCATGAGACCCAGTACTTC. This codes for CASSGLAHETQYF. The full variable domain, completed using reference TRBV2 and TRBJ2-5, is EPEVTQTPSHQVTQMGQEVILRCVPISNHLYFYWYRQILGQKVEFLVSFYNNEISEKSEIFDDQFSVERPDGSNFTLKIRSTKLEDSAMYFCASSGLAHETQYFGPGTRLLVL.

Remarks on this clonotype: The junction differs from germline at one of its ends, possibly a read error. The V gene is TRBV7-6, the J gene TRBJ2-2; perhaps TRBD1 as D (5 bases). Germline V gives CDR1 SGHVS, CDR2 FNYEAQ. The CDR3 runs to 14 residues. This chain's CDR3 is CASALAPGTGELFF. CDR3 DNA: TGCGCCAGCGCCTTGGCCCCAGGGACCGGGGAGCTGTTTTTT. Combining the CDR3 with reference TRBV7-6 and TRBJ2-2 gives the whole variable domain GAGVSQSPRYKVTKRGQDVALRCDPISGHVSLYWYRQALGQGPEFLTYFNYEAQQDKSGLPNDRFSAERPEGSISTLTIQRTEQRDSAMYRCASALAPGTGELFFGEGSRLTVL.

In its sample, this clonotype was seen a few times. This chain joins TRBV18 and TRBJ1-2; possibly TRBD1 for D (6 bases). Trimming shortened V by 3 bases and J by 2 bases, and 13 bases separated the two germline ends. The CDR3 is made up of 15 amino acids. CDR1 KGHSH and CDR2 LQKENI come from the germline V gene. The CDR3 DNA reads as TGTGCCAGCTCACCCGCGTCTGGGGGCAACTATGGCTACACCTTC. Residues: CASSPASGGNYGYTF.

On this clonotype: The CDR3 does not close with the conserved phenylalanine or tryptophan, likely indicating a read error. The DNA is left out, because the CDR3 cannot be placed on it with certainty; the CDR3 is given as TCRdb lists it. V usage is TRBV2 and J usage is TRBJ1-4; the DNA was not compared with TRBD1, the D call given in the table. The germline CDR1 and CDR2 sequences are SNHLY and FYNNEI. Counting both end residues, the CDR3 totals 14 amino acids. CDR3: CASSTGGSNSYMFV.

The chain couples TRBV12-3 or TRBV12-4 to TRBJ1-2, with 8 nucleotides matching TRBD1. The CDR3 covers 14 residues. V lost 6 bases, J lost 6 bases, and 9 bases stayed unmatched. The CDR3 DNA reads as TGTGCCAGCAGCCACGCAGGGGGCTCTGATGGCTACACCTTC. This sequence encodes CASSHAGGSDGYTF.

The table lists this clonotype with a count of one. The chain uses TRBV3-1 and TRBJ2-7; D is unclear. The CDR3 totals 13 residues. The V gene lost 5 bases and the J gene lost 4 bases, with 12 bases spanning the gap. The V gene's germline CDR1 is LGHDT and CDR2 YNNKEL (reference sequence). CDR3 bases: TGTGCCAGCAGCTACGGACGGAGATACGAGCAGTACTTC. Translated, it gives CASSYGRRYEQYF.

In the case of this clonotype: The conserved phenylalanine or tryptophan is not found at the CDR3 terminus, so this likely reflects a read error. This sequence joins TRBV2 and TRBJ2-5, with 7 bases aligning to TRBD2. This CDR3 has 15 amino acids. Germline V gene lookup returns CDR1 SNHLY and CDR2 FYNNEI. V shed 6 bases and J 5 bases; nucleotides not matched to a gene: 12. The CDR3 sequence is CASSVGAGDTETQYV. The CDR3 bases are TGTGCCAGCAGCGTAGGGGCGGGGGATACTGAGACCCAGTACGTC.

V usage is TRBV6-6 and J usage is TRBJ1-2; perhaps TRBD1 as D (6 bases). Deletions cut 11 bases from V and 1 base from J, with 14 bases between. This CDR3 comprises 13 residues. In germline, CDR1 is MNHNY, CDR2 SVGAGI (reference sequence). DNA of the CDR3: TGTGCCTGCTGGGGGGGCCTTAACTATGGCTACACCTTC. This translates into CACWGGLNYGYTF.

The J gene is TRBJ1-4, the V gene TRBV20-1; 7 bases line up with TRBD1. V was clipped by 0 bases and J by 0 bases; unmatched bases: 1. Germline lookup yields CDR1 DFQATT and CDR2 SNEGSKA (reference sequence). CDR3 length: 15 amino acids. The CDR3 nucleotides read TGCAGTGCTAGAGATGGACAGGCAACTAATGAAAAACTGTTTTTT. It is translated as CSARDGQATNEKLFF.

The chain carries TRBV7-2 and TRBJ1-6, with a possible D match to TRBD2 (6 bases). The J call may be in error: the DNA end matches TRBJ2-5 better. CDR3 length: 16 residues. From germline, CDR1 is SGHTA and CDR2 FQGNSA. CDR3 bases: TGTGCCAGCAGCTTATACGGGGGTACGTACCAAGAGACCCAGTACTTC. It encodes CASSLYGGTYQETQYF.

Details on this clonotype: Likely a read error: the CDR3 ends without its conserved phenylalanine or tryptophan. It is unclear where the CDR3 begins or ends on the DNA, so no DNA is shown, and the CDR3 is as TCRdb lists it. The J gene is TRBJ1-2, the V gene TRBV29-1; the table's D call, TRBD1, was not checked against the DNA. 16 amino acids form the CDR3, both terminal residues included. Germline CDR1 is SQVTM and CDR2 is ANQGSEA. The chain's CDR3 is CSAVRGRTYHEQFYGP.

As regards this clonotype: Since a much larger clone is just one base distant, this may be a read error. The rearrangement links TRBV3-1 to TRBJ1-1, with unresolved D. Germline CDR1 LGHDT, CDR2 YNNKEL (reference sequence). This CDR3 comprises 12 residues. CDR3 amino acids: CASSQDRAWASF. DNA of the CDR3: TGTGCCAGCAGCCAAGACAGAGCTTGGGCTTCCTTT.

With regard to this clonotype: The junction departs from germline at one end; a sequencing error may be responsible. CDR3 bases: TGCGCCAGCAGTCTAGTTGTGGGGAACTCCTACGAGCAGTACTTC. Its translation is CASSLVVGNSYEQYF. The chain carries TRBV12-3 or TRBV12-4 and TRBJ2-7; D unresolved. There are 15 residues in the CDR3.

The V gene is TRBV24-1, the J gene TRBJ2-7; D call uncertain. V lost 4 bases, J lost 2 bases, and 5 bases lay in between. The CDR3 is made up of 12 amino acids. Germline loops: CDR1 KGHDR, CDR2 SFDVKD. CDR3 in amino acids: CATSEGTYEQYF. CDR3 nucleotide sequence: TGTGCCACCAGTGAGGGGACCTACGAGCAGTACTTC.

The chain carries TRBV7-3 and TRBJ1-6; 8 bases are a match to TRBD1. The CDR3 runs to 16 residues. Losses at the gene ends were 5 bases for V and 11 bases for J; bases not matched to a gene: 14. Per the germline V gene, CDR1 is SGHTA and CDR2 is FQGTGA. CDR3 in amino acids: CASSQEATGVAAPLHF. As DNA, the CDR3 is TGTGCCAGCAGCCAAGAGGCGACAGGGGTTGCGGCACCCCTCCACTTT.

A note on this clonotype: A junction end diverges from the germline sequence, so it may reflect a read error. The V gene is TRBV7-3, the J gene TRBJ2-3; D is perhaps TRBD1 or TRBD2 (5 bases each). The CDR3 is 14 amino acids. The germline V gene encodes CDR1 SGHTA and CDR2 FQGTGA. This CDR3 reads CASSVGDPGKAEAF. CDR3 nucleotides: TGTGCCAGCAGCGTAGGGGACCCAGGTAAGGCTGAAGCTTTT.

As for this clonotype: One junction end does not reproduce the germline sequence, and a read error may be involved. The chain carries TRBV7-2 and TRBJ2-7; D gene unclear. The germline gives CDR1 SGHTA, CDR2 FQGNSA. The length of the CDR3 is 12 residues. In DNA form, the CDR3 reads TGTGCCAGTAGCTTATACGGCAATCAGCCCCACTTC. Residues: CASSLYGNQPHF.